Following are 20 T cell receptor beta chains from one sample sequenced in a study of OX40 agonist ivuxolimab in advanced cancers. Some clones are missing from TCRdb's copy, which holds only in-frame ones; the method was immunoSEQ multiplex PCR. Of 65,000 to 85,000 clones listed, over 75% are singletons. Sequencing used CD4+ or CD8+ T cells sorted from blood, obtained in a trial of the OX40 agonist ivuxolimab. The receptors were gathered from an adult with an advanced solid tumor such as melanoma, head and neck, liver or kidney cancer.

The chain carries TRBV30 and TRBJ1-6; no clear D gene. The V gene lost 0 bases and the J gene lost 0 bases, with 9 bases spanning the gap. The CDR3 is made up of 16 amino acids. The germline V gene encodes CDR1 GTSNPN and CDR2 SVGIG (reference sequence). For the CDR3, the DNA is TGTGCCTGGAGTGTCGTGGGGAGCTCCTATAATTCACCCCTCCACTTT. This codes for CAWSVVGSSYNSPLHF.

J is TRBJ1-5 and V is TRBV4-3; 7 bases are a match to TRBD1. The CDR3 is made up of 14 amino acids. Germline V gene lookup returns CDR1 LGHNA and CDR2 YSLEER. Unmatched junction bases numbered 3, after V lost 1 base and J lost 6 bases. CDR3 region: CASSQGSGGQPQHF. CDR3 sequence (DNA): TGCGCCAGCAGCCAAGGGTCAGGGGGTCAGCCCCAGCATTTT.

The V gene is TRBV6-6, the J gene TRBJ2-1; no reliable D call. The CDR3 loop spans 11 amino acids. Deletions cut 6 bases from V and 10 bases from J, with 10 bases between. Germline V lookup: CDR1 MNHNY, CDR2 SVGAGI (reference sequence). CDR3 amino acids: CASSFRAEQFF. CDR3 DNA sequence: TGTGCCAGCAGCTTCCGGGCCGAGCAGTTCTTC.

The V gene is TRBV7-2, the J gene TRBJ2-7; a possible D gene is TRBD1 (6 bases). The V end lost 1 base, the J end lost 3 bases, and 10 bases lay between the germline ends. There are 14 residues in the CDR3. CDR1 and CDR2 (germline): SGHTA, FQGNSA. The CDR3 bases are TGTGCCAGCAGCTTAGGTACAGGGAACTACGAGCAGTACTTC. Protein sequence: CASSLGTGNYEQYF.

The chain joins TRBV29-1 to TRBJ2-1, with 10 bases fitting TRBD2. This CDR3 has 13 amino acids. Losses at the gene ends were 5 bases for V and 5 bases for J; bases not matched to a gene: 3. The germline V gene has CDR1 SQVTM and CDR2 ANQGSEA. DNA for the CDR3: TGCAGCGTTCTAGCGGGGGCCGACAATGAGCAGTTCTTC. Translated, it gives CSVLAGADNEQFF.

This chain's CDR3 is CASSSREGWEQFF. Here the CDR3 DNA reads TGTGCCAGCAGCTCGCGGGAGGGCTGGGAGCAGTTCTTC. The chain joins TRBV5-4 to TRBJ2-1, with 9 bases fitting TRBD2. Per germline, CDR1 SGHNT and CDR2 YYREEE (reference sequence). Trimming at V came to 3 bases and at J to 10 bases, leaving 5 bases not matched to a gene. The CDR3 totals 13 residues. The complete variable domain, with remaining parts taken from reference TRBV5-4 and TRBJ2-1, reads ETGVTQSPTHLIKTRGQQVTLRCSSQSGHNTVSWYQQALGQGPQFIFQYYREEENGRGNFPPRFSGLQFPNYSSELNVNALELDDSALYLCASSSREGWEQFFGPGTRLTVL.

In this sample, this clone turned up a few times. The chain uses TRBV5-1 and TRBJ2-3; 7 positions match TRBD1. The CDR3 consists of 16 residues. Germline trimming cut 2 bases from V and 5 bases from J; bases unmatched to any gene: 11. Germline-derived CDR1 and CDR2 are SGHRS and YFSETQ. The CDR3 loop reads CASSLGTAIGIDTQYF. The CDR3 nucleotides are TGCGCCAGCAGCTTAGGGACAGCAATAGGGATAGATACGCAGTATTTT.

This chain joins TRBV6-5 and TRBJ2-3; D might be TRBD1 (6 bases). Trimming shortened V by 0 bases and J by 2 bases, and 12 bases separated the two germline ends. Germline assignment: CDR1 MNHEY and CDR2 SVGAGI. The CDR3 spans 16 residues. CDR3: CASSYSRGQPTDTQYF. The CDR3 nucleotides are TGTGCCAGCAGTTACTCGAGAGGACAGCCCACAGATACGCAGTATTTT.

The chain employs TRBV18 and TRBJ2-1; TRBD1 matches at 10 bases. The CDR3 extends over 15 amino acids. Looked up from germline, CDR1 is KGHSH and CDR2 is LQKENI. V was pared by 6 bases and J by 7 bases, with 9 bases of the junction left unmatched. CDR3 region: CASSPGTGESNEQFF. CDR3 in DNA: TGTGCCAGCTCCCCGGGGACAGGGGAATCGAATGAGCAGTTCTTC.

This chain joins TRBV5-1 and TRBJ1-4, with 7 bases identical to TRBD1. This CDR3 spans 15 amino acids. The trim removed 3 bases at V and 0 bases at J, leaving 2 bases unmatched. The germline V gene has CDR1 SGHRS and CDR2 YFSETQ. This CDR3 is CASSSGQATNEKLFF. The CDR3 DNA is TGCGCCAGCAGCTCCGGACAGGCAACTAATGAAAAACTGTTTTTT.

The V gene is TRBV2, the J gene TRBJ2-4; no clear D gene. The CDR3 runs 12 residues. V was pared by 8 bases and J by 3 bases, with 8 bases between. The germline V gene encodes CDR1 SNHLY and CDR2 FYNNEI. CDR3 region: CASAAIKNIQYF. The CDR3, as DNA: TGTGCCAGCGCGGCTATCAAAAACATTCAGTACTTC.

V gene TRBV11-1 combines with J gene TRBJ2-3; 8 bases fit TRBD1. The CDR3 is made up of 14 amino acids. Trimming cost V 5 bases and J 4 bases; bases outside gene matches: 5. Germline V lookup: CDR1 SGHAT, CDR2 FQDESV (reference sequence). Here the CDR3 DNA reads TGTGCCAGCAGCACGGACAGGGTGGCAGATACGCAGTATTTT. It translates to CASSTDRVADTQYF.

The gene calls are TRBV10-3 and TRBJ2-7; D unresolved. Germline-derived CDR1 and CDR2 are ENHRY and SYGVKD. V lost 5 bases, J lost 2 bases, and 10 bases lay in between. The CDR3 sequence is 13 residues long. The CDR3 is CAISLAVAYEQYF. As DNA, the CDR3 is TGTGCCATCAGTCTGGCAGTCGCCTACGAGCAGTACTTC.

The J gene is TRBJ2-3, the V gene TRBV5-4, with 12 bases matching TRBD2. The V and J ends lost 3 bases and 4 bases, in that order; junction bases with no gene match: 15. Germline lookup yields CDR1 SGHNT and CDR2 YYREEE (reference sequence). The CDR3 loop spans 19 amino acids. CDR3 amino acids: CASSSGQRRLAGAPDTQYF. The CDR3 DNA is TGTGCCAGCAGCTCGGGACAGAGAAGACTAGCGGGGGCCCCAGATACGCAGTATTTT.

With respect to this clone: Other DNA sequences in the same sample also yield this CDR3. The rearrangement links TRBV7-2 to TRBJ2-3, with 8 nucleotides matching TRBD2. The CDR3 is made up of 15 amino acids. In germline, CDR1 is SGHTA, CDR2 FQGNSA. With 1 base clipped from V and 1 base from J, the junction kept 1 base outside the gene matches. This CDR3 is CASSLGRGGTDTQYF. DNA of the CDR3: TGTGCCAGCAGCTTAGGGCGGGGGGGCACAGATACGCAGTATTTT.

The rearrangement joins TRBV5-4 to TRBJ2-1; 11 bases fit TRBD2. Germline V gene data show CDR1 as SGHNT and CDR2 as YYREEE (reference sequence). Germline trimming cut 2 bases from V and 6 bases from J; bases unmatched to any gene: 1. The CDR3 is 14 amino acids. CDR3 sequence: CASSFGLAGNEQFF. CDR3 DNA: TGTGCCAGCAGCTTCGGACTAGCGGGCAATGAGCAGTTCTTC.

The rearrangement joins TRBV7-3 to TRBJ2-1; D is unclear. Germline V gene lookup returns CDR1 SGHTA and CDR2 FQGTGA. V was trimmed by 3 bases and J by 5 bases, leaving 8 bases between them. The CDR3 is made up of 13 amino acids. CDR3 in DNA: TGTGCCAGCAGCTTGGACGGCAACAATGAGCAGTTCTTC. It codes for CASSLDGNNEQFF.

This clone was seen only once. This chain joins TRBV6-6 and TRBJ1-2, with D unresolved. CDR1 and CDR2 (germline): MNHNY, SVGAGI (reference sequence). The CDR3 consists of 12 residues. Trimming pared 2 bases from V and 6 bases from J, leaving 7 bases between. CDR3 residues: CASSYVGDGYTF. The CDR3 region has the DNA TGTGCCAGCAGTTACGTCGGCGATGGCTACACCTTC.

This clone showed up just a few times. This chain uses TRBV19 with TRBJ1-1; D perhaps matches TRBD1 (5 bases). CDR1 is LNHDA, CDR2 SQIVND, per germline (reference sequence). This CDR3 is built from 18 residues. V was trimmed by 3 bases and J by 0 bases, leaving 20 bases between them. Here the CDR3 DNA reads TGTGCCAGTAGTATTCGTCAGGGAAAAGGATTTATGAACACTGAAGCTTTCTTT. Translation: CASSIRQGKGFMNTEAFF.

This clone was counted a few times. This chain links TRBV28 with TRBJ2-1; 9 positions agree with TRBD1. The V gene end was trimmed by 6 bases and the J gene end by 9 bases; junction bases not matched to a gene: 12. CDR1 is MDHEN, CDR2 SYDVKM, per germline. This CDR3 is 15 amino acids long. The CDR3: CASSLPGTGIIEQFF. CDR3 bases: TGTGCCAGCAGCCTCCCAGGGACAGGGATTATTGAGCAGTTCTTC.